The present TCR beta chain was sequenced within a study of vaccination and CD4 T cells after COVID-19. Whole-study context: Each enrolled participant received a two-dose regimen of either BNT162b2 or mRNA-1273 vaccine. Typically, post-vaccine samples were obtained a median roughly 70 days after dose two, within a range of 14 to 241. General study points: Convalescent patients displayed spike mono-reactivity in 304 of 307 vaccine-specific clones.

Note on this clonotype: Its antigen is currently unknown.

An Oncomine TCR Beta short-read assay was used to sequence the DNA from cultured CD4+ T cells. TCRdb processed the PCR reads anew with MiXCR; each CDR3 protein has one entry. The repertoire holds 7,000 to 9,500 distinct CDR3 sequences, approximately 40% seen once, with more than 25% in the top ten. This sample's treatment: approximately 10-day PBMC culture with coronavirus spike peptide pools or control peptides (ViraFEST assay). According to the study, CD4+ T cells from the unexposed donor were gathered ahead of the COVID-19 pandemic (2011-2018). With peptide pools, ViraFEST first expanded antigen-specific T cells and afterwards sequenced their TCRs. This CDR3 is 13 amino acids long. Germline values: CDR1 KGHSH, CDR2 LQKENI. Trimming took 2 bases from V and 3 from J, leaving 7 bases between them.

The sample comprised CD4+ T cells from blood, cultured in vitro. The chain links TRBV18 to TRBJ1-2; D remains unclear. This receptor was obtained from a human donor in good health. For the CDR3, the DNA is TGTGCCAGCTCACCAAGTAGGGACTATGGCTACACCTTC. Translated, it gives CASSPSRDYGYTF.